This entry features one TCR beta chain sequence. Its antigen is undetermined. The germline V gene encodes CDR1 SGHRS and CDR2 YFSETQ. The CDR3 is made up of 15 amino acids. The V end lost 1 base, the J end lost 1 base, and 11 bases lay between the germline ends. This sample is part of a study of cytomegalovirus exposure and HLA in healthy donors. Researchers ran the PCR with 60 Vbeta and 13 Jbeta primers. The assay was immunoSEQ multiplex PCR, and TCRdb's table has in-frame clones only and misses some. Of around 150,000 clones in the sample, about 79% are singletons; the top ten hold less than 2%. The study's findings and limits: Later analysis showed most CMV-associated TCR beta chains appearing HLA-restricted.

The genes are TRBV5-1 and TRBJ1-1, with D perhaps matching TRBD1 (5 bases). This receptor was obtained from a woman between 25 and 40 years old in good health and CMV-seronegative. The sequencing sample was made of PBMCs. The CDR3 DNA follows: TGCGCCAGCAGCTTGCAGGGCAGTACGAACACTGAAGCTTTCTTT. Its translation is CASSLQGSTNTEAFF.